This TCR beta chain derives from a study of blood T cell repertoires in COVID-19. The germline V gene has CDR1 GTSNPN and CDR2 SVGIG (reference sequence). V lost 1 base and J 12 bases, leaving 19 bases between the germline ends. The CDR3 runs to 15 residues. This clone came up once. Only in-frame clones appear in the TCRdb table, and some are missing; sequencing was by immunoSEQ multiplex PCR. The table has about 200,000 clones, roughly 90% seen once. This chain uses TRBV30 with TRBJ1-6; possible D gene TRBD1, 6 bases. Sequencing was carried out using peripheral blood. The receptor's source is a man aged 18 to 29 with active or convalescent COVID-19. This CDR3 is CAWSGFSPGAGPLHF. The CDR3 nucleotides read TGTGCCTGGAGTGGGTTTAGTCCAGGGGCCGGACCCCTCCACTTT.